One sample yielded the 17 T cell receptor beta chains listed below, sequenced in a study of cytomegalovirus exposure and HLA in healthy donors. The PCR ran on 60 Vbeta and 13 Jbeta primers. Only in-frame clones appear in the TCRdb table, and some are missing; sequencing was by immunoSEQ multiplex PCR. The table includes more than 70,000 clones, about three quarters detected once. Sequences were obtained from PBMCs. The source of these receptors is a boy between 5 and 17 years old in good health and CMV-seronegative.

The genes are TRBV2 and TRBJ2-1; maybe TRBD2 (5 bases). This CDR3 region has 16 residues. Germline V gene lookup returns CDR1 SNHLY and CDR2 FYNNEI. The V gene lost 6 bases and the J gene lost 2 bases, with 17 bases spanning the gap. Here the CDR3 reads CASRPTLVGPYNEQFF. The DNA of the CDR3 is TGTGCCAGCAGGCCAACACTAGTAGGTCCCTACAATGAGCAGTTCTTC.

This clone was detected only once. The chain recombines TRBV5-6 with TRBJ1-2; the D gene is possibly TRBD1 (5 bases). The CDR3 is 13 residues long. Deletions cut 2 bases from V and 4 bases from J, with 9 bases between. Germline loops: CDR1 SGHDT, CDR2 YYEEEE. CDR3 DNA: TGTGCCAGCAGCTTCCGACAGATCTATGGCTACACCTTC. Amino acids: CASSFRQIYGYTF.

V is TRBV6-6 and J is TRBJ1-2; 8 bases fit TRBD1. The CDR3 loop spans 15 amino acids. Germline lookup yields CDR1 MNHNY and CDR2 SVGAGI (reference sequence). The V segment lost 2 bases and the J segment 2 bases; nucleotides outside the gene matches: 4. The CDR3 coding sequence is TGTGCCAGCAGTTACGACAGGGGCTTAAACTATGGCTACACCTTC. This translates into CASSYDRGLNYGYTF.

Regarding this clone: One junction end does not reproduce the germline sequence, and a read error may be involved. The rearrangement uses TRBV4-3 and TRBJ1-1, with D maybe TRBD1 (6 bases). CDR1 and CDR2 (germline): LGHNA, YSLEER. This CDR3 comprises 13 residues. The CDR3 sequence: CASGQGRMAEAFF. Written as DNA, the CDR3 is TGCGCCAGCGGCCAGGGGAGGATGGCTGAAGCTTTCTTT.

This clone showed up just a few times. CDR3 bases: TGTGCCAGCAGTAGGGGGGGACAAGGAGGGCAGACCCAGTACTTC. It encodes CASSRGGQGGQTQYF. This chain connects TRBV28 to TRBJ2-5, with D maybe TRBD2 (7 bases). Looked up from germline, CDR1 is MDHEN and CDR2 is SYDVKM. The V gene lost 5 bases and the J gene lost 6 bases, with 19 bases spanning the gap. The CDR3 is 15 residues long. Combining the CDR3 with reference TRBV28 and TRBJ2-5 gives the whole variable domain DVKVTQSSRYLVKRTGEKVFLECVQDMDHENMFWYRQDPGLGLRLIYFSYDVKMKEKGDIPEGYSVSREKKERFSLILESASTNQTSMYLCASSRGGQGGQTQYFGPGTRLLVL.

The V and J genes are TRBV7-8 and TRBJ2-4, with D perhaps matching TRBD2 (7 bases). The CDR3 contains 16 residues. V shed 2 bases and J shed 2 bases, with 13 bases lying between them. The V gene's germline CDR1 is SGHVS and CDR2 FQNEAQ. CDR3: CASSLTGGLTKNIQYF. CDR3 bases: TGTGCCAGCAGCTTAACCGGGGGGCTGACCAAAAACATTCAGTACTTC.

Concerning this clone itself: Other DNA sequences in this specimen translate into the identical CDR3. V gene TRBV28 combines with J gene TRBJ2-6, with D unresolved. Germline CDR1 reads MDHEN; CDR2 reads SYDVKM. Trimming left V 3 bases short and J 0 bases short, with 6 bases between. The CDR3 runs 15 residues. The CDR3 nucleotides read TGTGCCAGCAGTTTGGGCAACTCTGGGGCCAACGTCCTGACTTTC. The encoded protein is CASSLGNSGANVLTF.

This clone showed up just once. V is TRBV10-2 and J is TRBJ1-1, with 10 bases aligning to TRBD1. The ends lost 8 bases at V and 3 bases at J; junction bases unmatched: 3. The germline gives CDR1 WSHSY, CDR2 SAAADI. This CDR3 is built from 13 residues. CDR3 in amino acids: CASEGTGDTEAFF. CDR3 in DNA: TGCGCCAGCGAAGGGACAGGGGACACTGAAGCTTTCTTT.

The gene calls are TRBV27 and TRBJ2-1; D uncertain. Germline lookup yields CDR1 MNHEY and CDR2 SMNVEV (reference sequence). The CDR3 sequence is 12 residues long. V was cut by 2 bases and J by 9 bases, with 8 bases left in between. CDR3 amino acids: CASSLISSEQFF. The CDR3 DNA sequence: TGTGCCAGCAGTTTAATTTCTAGTGAGCAGTTCTTC.

CDR3 region: CASSLFRTGTYEQYF. The CDR3 DNA reads TGTGCCAGCAGCTTATTTCGGACAGGGACCTACGAGCAGTACTTC. The chain employs TRBV11-1 and TRBJ2-7; 8 positions agree with TRBD1. CDR1 and CDR2 from the germline V gene are SGHAT and FQDESV (reference sequence). The ends lost 2 bases at V and 2 bases at J; junction bases unmatched: 5. The CDR3 consists of 15 residues.

This clone was counted between two and nine times. The J gene is TRBJ2-7, the V gene TRBV4-3, with 10 bases aligning to TRBD2. J lost 3 bases, V lost 2 bases, and 4 bases had no gene match. Germline V gene lookup returns CDR1 LGHNA and CDR2 YSLEER. CDR3 length equals 15 residues. The CDR3 sequence is CASSQSGGEHYEQYF. CDR3 sequence (DNA): TGCGCCAGCAGCCAAAGCGGGGGGGAACACTACGAGCAGTACTTC.

This clone came up once. The V and J genes are TRBV4-1 and TRBJ1-6, with unresolved D. This CDR3 is built from 12 residues. Trimming removed 1 base at V and 9 bases at J, with 4 bases between. Looked up from germline, CDR1 is MGHRA and CDR2 is YSYEKL. CDR3 sequence: CASSQGISPLHF. The CDR3 DNA reads as TGCGCCAGCAGCCAAGGTATTTCACCCCTCCACTTT.

This sequence joins TRBV29-1 and TRBJ2-1, with D possibly being TRBD1 (6 bases). Trimming shortened V by 7 bases and J by 4 bases, and 14 bases separated the two germline ends. This CDR3 contains 13 residues. Germline loops: CDR1 SQVTM, CDR2 ANQGSEA. Here the CDR3 reads CSATQGGYNEQFF. The DNA for the CDR3 is TGCAGCGCAACACAGGGTGGTTACAATGAGCAGTTCTTC.

J is TRBJ2-7 and V is TRBV13; 10 bases are shared with TRBD1. The germline V gene has CDR1 PRHDT and CDR2 FYEKMQ (reference sequence). The CDR3 loop spans 16 amino acids. The trim removed 1 base at V and 2 bases at J, leaving 5 bases unmatched. The CDR3 loop reads CASSLDSGTGAYEQYF. CDR3 coding DNA: TGTGCCAGCAGCTTAGACTCCGGGACAGGGGCCTACGAGCAGTACTTC. The complete variable domain, with remaining parts taken from reference TRBV13 and TRBJ2-7, reads AAGVIQSPRHLIKEKRETATLKCYPIPRHDTVYWYQQGPGQDPQFLISFYEKMQSDKGSIPDRFSAQQFSDYHSELNMSSLELGDSALYFCASSLDSGTGAYEQYFGPGTRLTVT.

The chain uses TRBV18 and TRBJ2-3, with D perhaps matching TRBD1 (6 bases). Trimming took off 4 bases at V and 6 bases at J, with 14 bases between the two ends. There are 14 residues in the CDR3. Germline V gives CDR1 KGHSH, CDR2 LQKENI. This CDR3 is CASSQDRLFDTQYF. The CDR3 DNA reads as TGTGCCAGCTCACAAGACAGGTTATTTGATACGCAGTATTTT.

The chain uses TRBV6-1 and TRBJ1-5; 7 nucleotides align to TRBD1. V lost 1 base, J lost 2 bases, and 2 bases stayed unmatched. CDR1 and CDR2 from the germline V gene are MNHNS and SASEGT. The CDR3 covers 15 residues. This CDR3 is CASSEVGQGNQPQHF. For the CDR3, the DNA is TGTGCCAGCAGTGAAGTCGGACAGGGCAATCAGCCCCAGCATTTT.

The CDR3 nucleotides read TGTGCCAGCAGCCGACTCCGTAAAGTAACAGATACGCAGTATTTT. This codes for CASSRLRKVTDTQYF. The chain links TRBV5-8 to TRBJ2-3, with unresolved D. Trimming took off 4 bases at V and 3 bases at J, with 15 bases between the two ends. CDR3 length: 15 residues. The germline V gene encodes CDR1 SGHTS and CDR2 YDEGEE.